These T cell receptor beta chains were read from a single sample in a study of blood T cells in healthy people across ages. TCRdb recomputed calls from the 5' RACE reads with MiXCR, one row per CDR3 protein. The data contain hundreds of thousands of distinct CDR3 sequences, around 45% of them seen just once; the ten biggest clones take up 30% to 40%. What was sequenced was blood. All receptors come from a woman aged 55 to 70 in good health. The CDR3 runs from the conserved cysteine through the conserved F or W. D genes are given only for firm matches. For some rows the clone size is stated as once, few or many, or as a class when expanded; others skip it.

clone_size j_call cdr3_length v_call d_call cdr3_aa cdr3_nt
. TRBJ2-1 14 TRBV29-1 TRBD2 CSVGWGGVNNEQFF TGCAGCGTTGGGTGGGGGGGGGTCAACAATGAGCAGTTCTTC
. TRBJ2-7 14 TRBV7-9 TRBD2 CASSTSGLPYEQYF TGTGCCAGCAGTACTAGCGGTCTCCCCTACGAGCAGTACTTC
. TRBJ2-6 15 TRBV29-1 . CSVPLGDSGANVLTF TGCAGCGTTCCATTGGGGGACTCTGGGGCCAACGTCCTGACTTTC
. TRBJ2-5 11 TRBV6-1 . CASSALETQYF TGTGCCAGCAGTGCCTTAGAGACCCAGTACTTC
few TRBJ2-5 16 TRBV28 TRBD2 CASSLLVVGQGGEQYF TGTGCCAGCAGTTTATTAGTCGTGGGGCAGGGAGGGGAGCAGTACTTC
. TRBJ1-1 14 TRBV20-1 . CSGKLGLPNTEAFF TGCAGTGGAAAGCTAGGACTGCCGAACACTGAAGCTTTCTTT
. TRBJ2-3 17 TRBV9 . CASSVAIGSDSTDTQYF TGTGCCAGCAGCGTAGCCATAGGGTCAGACTCCACAGATACGCAGTATTTT
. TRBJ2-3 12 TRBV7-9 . CASGHAADTQYF TGTGCCAGCGGACACGCGGCAGATACGCAGTATTTT
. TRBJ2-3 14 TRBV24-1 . CATSDSRARDTQYF TGTGCCACCAGTGACTCCAGGGCACGGGATACGCAGTATTTT
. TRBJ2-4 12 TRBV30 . CAWRGSGENWYF TGTGCCTGGAGGGGTTCGGGTGAGAACTGGTACTTC
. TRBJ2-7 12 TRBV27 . CATRGGGDEQYF TGTGCCACCCGGGGCGGTGGCGACGAGCAGTACTTC
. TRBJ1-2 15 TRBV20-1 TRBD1 CSARDPSGGFYGYTF TGCAGTGCTAGAGATCCATCAGGGGGCTTTTATGGCTACACCTTC
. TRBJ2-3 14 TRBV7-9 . CASSEMDGTDTQYF TGTGCCAGCAGTGAAATGGACGGCACAGATACGCAGTATTTT
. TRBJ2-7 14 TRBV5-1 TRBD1 CASSWGTGEYEQYF TGCGCCAGCAGCTGGGGGACAGGGGAATACGAGCAGTACTTC
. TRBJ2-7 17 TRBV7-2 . CASSLIPVGGTEYEQYF TGTGCCAGCAGCTTAATCCCAGTGGGCGGGACCGAGTACGAGCAGTACTTC
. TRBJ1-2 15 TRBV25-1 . CASSFRGTSNYGYTF TGTGCCAGCAGTTTTCGGGGGACATCTAACTATGGCTACACCTTC
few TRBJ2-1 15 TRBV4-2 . CASSQDQRAHNEQFF TGTGCCAGCAGCCAAGATCAGCGGGCCCACAATGAGCAGTTCTTC
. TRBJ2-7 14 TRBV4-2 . CASRDGTGTREQYF TGTGCCAGCAGAGACGGCACAGGGACTCGCGAGCAGTACTTC
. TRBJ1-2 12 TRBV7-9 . CASSLRGWGYTF TGTGCCAGCAGCTTACGAGGCTGGGGCTACACCTTC
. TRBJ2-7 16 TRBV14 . CASSQGKGLLSYEQYF TGTGCCAGCAGCCAAGGAAAGGGACTCCTATCCTACGAGCAGTACTTC
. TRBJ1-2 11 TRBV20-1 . CSASLGVGYTF TGCAGTGCTAGCCTGGGGGTTGGCTACACCTTC
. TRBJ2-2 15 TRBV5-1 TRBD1 CASSLQGANTGELFF TGCGCCAGCAGCTTGCAGGGGGCGAACACCGGGGAGCTGTTTTTT
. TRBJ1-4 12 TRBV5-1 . CASSFSGEELFF TGCGCCAGCAGCTTCTCGGGGGAAGAACTGTTTTTT
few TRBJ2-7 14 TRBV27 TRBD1 CASTRGLGAYEQYF TGTGCCAGCACGAGGGGGCTGGGTGCCTACGAGCAGTACTTC
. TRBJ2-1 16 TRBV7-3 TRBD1 CASSSQGASSYNEQFF TGTGCCAGCAGCTCACAGGGGGCGAGCTCCTACAATGAGCAGTTCTTC
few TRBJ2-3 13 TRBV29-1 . CSVEESGPDTQYF TGCAGCGTTGAGGAGTCAGGCCCAGATACGCAGTATTTT
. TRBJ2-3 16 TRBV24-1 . CATSDMGRAGTDTQYF TGTGCCACCAGTGACATGGGACGGGCGGGCACAGATACGCAGTATTTT
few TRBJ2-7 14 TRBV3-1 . CASSQGGRITKQYF TGTGCCAGCAGCCAAGGGGGTCGTATAACGAAGCAGTACTTC
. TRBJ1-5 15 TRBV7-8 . CASSQDTYSNQPQHF TGTGCCAGCAGCCAGGACACCTATAGCAATCAGCCCCAGCATTTT
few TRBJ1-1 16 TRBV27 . CASSLRPSVANTEAFF TGTGCCAGCAGTCTTCGCCCCTCGGTGGCGAACACTGAAGCTTTCTTT
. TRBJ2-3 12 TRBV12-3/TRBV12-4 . CASDSSTDTQYF TGTGCCAGTGACTCCAGCACAGATACGCAGTATTTT
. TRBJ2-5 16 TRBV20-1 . CSASEGKSKYQETQYF TGCAGTGCTAGTGAGGGAAAAAGCAAGTACCAAGAGACCCAGTACTTC
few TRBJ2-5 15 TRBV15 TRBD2 CATSRPGLGQETQYF TGTGCCACCAGCAGACCGGGACTAGGCCAAGAGACCCAGTACTTC
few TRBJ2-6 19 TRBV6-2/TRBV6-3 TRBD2 CTSHELAPGGRSGANVLTF TGTACCAGCCACGAGTTAGCGCCGGGGGGGAGATCTGGGGCCAACGTCCTGACTTTC
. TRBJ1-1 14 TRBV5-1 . CAGSNGQPNTEAFF TGCGCCGGCAGCAACGGACAGCCAAACACTGAAGCTTTCTTT
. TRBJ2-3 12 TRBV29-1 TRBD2 CSVAGLDVTQYF TGCAGCGTTGCTGGACTAGATGTTACGCAGTATTTT
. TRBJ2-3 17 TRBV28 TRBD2 CASRPVGLAGLSDTQYF TGTGCCAGCAGACCCGTGGGACTAGCGGGACTCTCAGATACGCAGTATTTT
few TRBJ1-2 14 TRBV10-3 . CAISEVGTYYGYTF TGTGCCATCAGTGAAGTTGGGACGTACTATGGCTACACCTTC
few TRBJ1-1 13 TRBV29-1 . CSVQQGRGTEAFF TGCAGCGTCCAACAGGGTAGGGGCACTGAAGCTTTCTTT
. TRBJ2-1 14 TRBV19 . CASSVSGSYNEQFF TGTGCCAGTAGTGTGAGCGGGTCCTACAATGAGCAGTTCTTC
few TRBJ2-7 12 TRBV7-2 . CASSPTSYEQYF TGTGCCAGCAGCCCTACATCCTACGAGCAGTACTTC
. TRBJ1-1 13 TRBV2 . CASSASGIAGAFF TGTGCCAGCAGTGCGTCAGGGATAGCGGGAGCTTTCTTT
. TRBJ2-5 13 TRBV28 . CASGSGRGETQYF TGTGCCAGCGGGTCGGGAAGGGGAGAGACCCAGTACTTC
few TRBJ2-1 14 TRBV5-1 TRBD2 CASSLSGRPNEQFF TGCGCCAGCAGCTTGAGCGGGAGGCCCAATGAGCAGTTCTTC
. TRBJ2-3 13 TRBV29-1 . CSAPRLGLDTQYF TGCAGCGCTCCAAGACTAGGTCTTGATACGCAGTATTTT
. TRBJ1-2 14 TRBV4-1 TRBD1 CASSQVGTGLGYTF TGCGCCAGCAGCCAAGTCGGGACAGGCCTCGGCTACACCTTC
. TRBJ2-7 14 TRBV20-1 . CSASSLHSSYEQYF TGCAGTGCTAGTTCCCTACATAGCTCCTACGAGCAGTACTTC
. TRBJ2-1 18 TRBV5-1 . CASTAITFRGLTGDEQFF TGCGCCAGCACCGCCATAACCTTCAGGGGTCTGACAGGCGATGAGCAGTTCTTC
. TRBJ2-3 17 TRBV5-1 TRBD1 CASSLRTGTGGIDTQYF TGCGCCAGCAGCTTGAGGACAGGTACAGGTGGCATAGATACGCAGTATTTT
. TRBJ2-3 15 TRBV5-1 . CASSFRGVPAGTQYF TGCGCCAGCAGCTTTAGGGGAGTTCCGGCAGGTACGCAGTATTTT
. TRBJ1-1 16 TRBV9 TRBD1 CASSVSKGQLNTEAFF TGTGCCAGCAGCGTAAGCAAGGGACAGTTGAACACTGAAGCTTTCTTT
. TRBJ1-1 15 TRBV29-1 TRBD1 CGVGPGTGGITEAFF TGCGGCGTTGGTCCGGGGACAGGGGGCATAACTGAAGCTTTCTTT
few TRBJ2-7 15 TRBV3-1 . CASSHFDRSSYEQYF TGTGCCAGCAGTCACTTCGACAGGAGCTCCTACGAGCAGTACTTC
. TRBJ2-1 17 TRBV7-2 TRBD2 CASSPWTSGRASNEQFF TGTGCCAGCAGCCCCTGGACTAGCGGGAGGGCTAGCAATGAGCAGTTCTTC
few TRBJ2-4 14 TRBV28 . CASSRSTAKNIQYF TGTGCCAGCAGTCGGTCTACCGCCAAAAACATTCAGTACTTC